This TCR beta chain was documented in a study of regulatory T cells in long-lasting Graves disease. Through Arm-PCR of CDR3 regions and iRepertoire HTBI primers, TCR beta libraries were built. TCRdb itself ran the multiplex PCR reads through MiXCR, one entry per CDR3 protein. The table records 350,000 to 450,000 distinct CDR3 sequences, roughly 25% of them present only once. The table lists this clonotype with many counts. Its antigen is as yet unknown. Time point meaning: persistent/refractory GD, antithyroid drugs over 5 years with positive TRAb. Construction of the TCR library relied on RNA isolated from PBMCs. An endocrinology department in Xi'an, China, supplied the patients. Approximately 8.3 milliliters of peripheral blood went into EDTA tubes. V shed 6 bases and J 8 bases; nucleotides not matched to a gene: 9. This CDR3 is built from 14 residues. Germline CDR1 reads SGHVS; CDR2 reads FNYEAQ. Study-level findings and limits: Among the persistent patients, 2,741 public clonotypes were shared, more than the 966 shared among new patients. The researchers studied only peripheral blood, not thyroid tissue.

V usage is TRBV7-6 and J usage is TRBJ2-2, with 7 bases fitting TRBD1. The specimen was peripheral blood mononuclear cells (PBMCs), collected when the disease was refractory, from a patient treated with antithyroid drugs. This clonotype was sampled from a woman between 40 and 55 years old with Graves disease. In nucleotides, the CDR3 is TGTGCCAGCAGACTGACAGGGATCGGGGGGGAGCTGTTTTTT. Its translation: CASRLTGIGGELFF.